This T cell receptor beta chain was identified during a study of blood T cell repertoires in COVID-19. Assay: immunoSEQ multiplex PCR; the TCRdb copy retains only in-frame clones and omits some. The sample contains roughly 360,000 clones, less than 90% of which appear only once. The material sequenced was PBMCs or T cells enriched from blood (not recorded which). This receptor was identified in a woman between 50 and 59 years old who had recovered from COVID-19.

DNA of the CDR3: TGTGCCAGCAGCCTTGGCCAGGGGGTAAGAACTGAAGCTTTCTTT. This translates into CASSLGQGVRTEAFF. The chain is built from TRBV7-9 and TRBJ1-1; 7 nucleotides line up with TRBD1. V was clipped by 5 bases and J by 5 bases; unmatched bases: 11. There are 15 residues in the CDR3. Germline values: CDR1 SEHNR, CDR2 FQNEAQ (reference sequence).